The table lists the clone carrying this TCR beta chain with a count of one. The data originate from a study of blood T cell repertoires in COVID-19. Overall study context: COVID-19 samples, acute and convalescent, were from the United States, Italy and Spain. T cells, B-cell-depleted T cells, or PBMCs supplied cDNA or gDNA.

TCRdb's copy holds only in-frame clones and misses some; the assay was immunoSEQ multiplex PCR. The sample shows fewer than 450,000 clones, 88% of them seen only once. From germline, CDR1 is MDHEN and CDR2 SYDVKM. Trimming removed 2 bases at V and 0 bases at J, with 11 bases between. The length of the CDR3 is 15 residues. The chain recombines TRBV28 with TRBJ2-7, with unresolved D. The sequence was collected from a woman aged 50 to 60 with COVID-19, enrolled during active disease. The sequenced material came from peripheral blood. The CDR3 here is CASSLGQPGSYEQYF. The CDR3 nucleotides read TGTGCCAGCAGTTTAGGGCAGCCAGGCTCCTACGAGCAGTACTTC.